The clone carrying this T cell receptor beta chain was observed many times. The antigen remains unidentified. This entry is derived from a study of early T cells in non-severe SARS-CoV-2 infection. Study as a whole: From unsorted whole blood, bulk RNA was sequenced, and the chains remained unpaired. Findings of the study overall: Private and CD4 specificities were missed by VDJdb matching, skewed to anti-spike CD8.

In the library, individual cDNA molecules carried attached unique molecular identifiers. In TCRdb, the 5' RACE reads were re-called with MiXCR into one record per CDR3 protein. The data show more than 25,000 distinct CDR3 sequences, about 4.2% seen once. Trimming removed 0 bases at V and 6 bases at J, with 11 bases between. The CDR3 totals 14 residues. The germline V gene encodes CDR1 SQVTM and CDR2 ANQGSEA. The genes are TRBV29-1 and TRBJ2-2; D uncertain. Source material: whole blood. The sequence came from an adult who was a healthcare worker with PCR-confirmed SARS-CoV-2 infection or an uninfected control (not recorded which). The CDR3 reads CSVEDPFGSGELFF. The DNA of the CDR3 is TGCAGCGTTGAAGACCCGTTCGGGTCCGGGGAGCTGTTTTTT.